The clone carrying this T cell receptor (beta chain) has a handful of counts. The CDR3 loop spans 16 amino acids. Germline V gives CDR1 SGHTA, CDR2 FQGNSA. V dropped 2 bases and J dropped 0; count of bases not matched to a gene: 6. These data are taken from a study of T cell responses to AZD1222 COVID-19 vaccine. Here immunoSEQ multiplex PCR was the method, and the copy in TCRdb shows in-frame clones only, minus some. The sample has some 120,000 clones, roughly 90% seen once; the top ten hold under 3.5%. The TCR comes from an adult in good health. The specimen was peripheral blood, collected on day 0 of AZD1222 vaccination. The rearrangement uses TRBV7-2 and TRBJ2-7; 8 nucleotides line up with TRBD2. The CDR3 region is CASSLKAGDLSYEQYF. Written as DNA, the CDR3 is TGTGCCAGCAGCTTAAAAGCGGGAGACCTCTCCTACGAGCAGTACTTC.